This paragraph covers one T cell receptor beta chain sequence. In the original processing: Using reference gene primer amplification, nucleated cell counts were estimated. TCRdb keeps only in-frame clones here, not all; method: immunoSEQ multiplex PCR. V, J and clone size were drawn from that table, and D and trimming were deduced from the DNA. The table shows 40,000 or so clones, with approximately 91% occurring only once. The V end lost 3 bases, the J end lost 1 base, and 10 bases lay between the germline ends. The CDR3 length is 15 residues. Per the germline V gene, CDR1 is SNHLY and CDR2 is FYNNEI. This sample is part of a study of blood T cell repertoires in COVID-19. Study at large: Samples taken during acute and convalescent COVID-19 were collected in the United States, Italy and Spain. Sample material is recorded as cDNA or gDNA derived from T cells, B-cell-depleted T cells, or PBMCs.

The sequenced sample was peripheral blood. The source of this sequence is a human donor in a cohort sampled during active COVID-19. The chain links TRBV2 to TRBJ1-3; D unresolved. DNA of the CDR3: TGTGCCAGCAGTGAGGGCCGGGGATCTGGAAACACCATATATTTT. Residues: CASSEGRGSGNTIYF.